Presented here are 27 T cell receptor beta chains from one specimen sequenced in a study of T-cell memory formation after mild COVID-19. Each CDR3 protein is one row after TCRdb ran MiXCR on the 5' RACE reads. The sample records about 280,000 distinct CDR3 sequences, approximately 8% being singletons. Source material: PBMCs or a T cell subset sorted from them (not recorded which). The receptor set was obtained from a man aged 18-30 years who had mild COVID-19 (a few samples of this study predate the infection). Cell type and time point are not known.

This clonotype was seen repeatedly, ten times or more. The J gene is TRBJ2-3, the V gene TRBV7-2; 12 bases fit TRBD2. Trimming at V came to 5 bases and at J to 3 bases, leaving 9 bases not matched to a gene. The CDR3 loop spans 17 amino acids. Germline CDR1 is SGHTA and CDR2 is FQGNSA. The CDR3 region is CASSPSGGAVRTDTQYF. Written as DNA, the CDR3 is TGTGCCAGCAGCCCTAGCGGGGGGGCCGTCAGGACAGATACGCAGTATTTT.

This clonotype appeared a few times. The rearrangement joins TRBV20-1 to TRBJ2-5; 7 bases align to TRBD2. Per the germline V gene, CDR1 is DFQATT and CDR2 is SNEGSKA (reference sequence). The CDR3 length is 12 residues. The CDR3 region is CSLPGGLETQYF. The CDR3 DNA follows: TGCAGCCTCCCGGGGGGATTGGAGACCCAGTACTTC.

This clonotype was seen ten or more times. The chain combines TRBV5-1 with TRBJ2-5; D possibly corresponds to TRBD1 (6 bases). Germline values: CDR1 SGHRS, CDR2 YFSETQ. The CDR3 is made up of 15 amino acids. V gave up 0 bases and J gave up 4 bases, with 13 bases separating them. The CDR3 loop is CASSLAQGGGETQYF. The CDR3, as DNA: TGCGCCAGCAGCTTGGCACAGGGCGGCGGAGAGACCCAGTACTTC.

The V and J genes are TRBV9 and TRBJ2-3; a weak D match, TRBD1 (6 bases). Germline CDR1 is SGDLS and CDR2 is YYNGEE. This CDR3 region has 16 residues. The ends were cut back, 4 bases at V and 4 bases at J, with 19 bases in the middle. For the CDR3, the DNA is TGTGCCAGCAGCAGGAAACAGGGAGAGTACGCAGATACGCAGTATTTT. Protein product: CASSRKQGEYADTQYF.

This clonotype was detected many times. In DNA form, the CDR3 reads TGTGCCAGCAGCTTAGAGCTGGGTGGCAGCGCCTACGAGCAGTACTTC. Translation: CASSLELGGSAYEQYF. The chain carries TRBV7-2 and TRBJ2-7, with D uncertain. CDR1 is SGHTA and CDR2 is FQGNSA in the germline V gene. V shed 1 base and J shed 2 bases, with 15 bases lying between them. The CDR3 runs 16 residues. Variable domain in full (rest from reference TRBV7-2 and TRBJ2-7): GAGVSQSPSNKVTEKGKDVELRCDPISGHTALYWYRQSLGQGLEFLIYFQGNSAPDKSGLPSDRFSAERTGGSVSTLTIQRTQQEDSAVYLCASSLELGGSAYEQYFGPGTRLTVT.

The V and J genes are TRBV9 and TRBJ2-3; 9 bases are shared with TRBD2. Germline assignment: CDR1 SGDLS and CDR2 YYNGEE. Losses at the gene ends were 0 bases for V and 2 bases for J; bases not matched to a gene: 7. The CDR3 length is 17 residues. The CDR3 protein is CASSVDGSGGITDTQYF. CDR3 sequence (DNA): TGTGCCAGCAGCGTAGATGGTAGCGGGGGAATCACAGATACGCAGTATTTT.

Only a few counts were recorded for this clonotype. DNA for the CDR3: TGCGCCAGCAGCCAATGGACAGGGTTTAGCAATCAGCCCCAGCATTTT. It encodes CASSQWTGFSNQPQHF. The chain uses TRBV4-1 and TRBJ1-5; 8 nucleotides match TRBD1. Germline V gene sequence: CDR1 MGHRA, CDR2 YSYEKL. This CDR3 spans 16 amino acids. Losses at the gene ends were 2 bases for V and 0 bases for J; bases not matched to a gene: 3.

This clonotype was observed a handful of times. This chain joins TRBV9 and TRBJ1-1, with TRBD1 matching over 9 bases. Germline V gene sequence: CDR1 SGDLS, CDR2 YYNGEE. The junction had 9 bases not matched to a gene; V was cut back by 4 bases and J by 5 bases. CDR3 length equals 15 residues. This CDR3 is CASSPHPTGGTEAFF. CDR3 DNA: TGTGCCAGCAGCCCCCATCCGACAGGGGGGACTGAAGCTTTCTTT.

The chain joins TRBV5-4 to TRBJ2-1; D is unclear. Per the germline V gene, CDR1 is SGHNT and CDR2 is YYREEE (reference sequence). Trimming shortened V by 2 bases and J by 3 bases, and 12 bases separated the two germline ends. The CDR3 runs to 15 residues. In DNA form, the CDR3 reads TGTGCCAGCAGCTTCGACTCCTCGTACTACAATGAGCAGTTCTTC. Translating it yields CASSFDSSYYNEQFF.

This clonotype was picked up a small number of times. The rearrangement uses TRBV20-1 and TRBJ1-2; D not certain. Between the trimmed V and J ends, which lost 2 bases and 1 base, there was a span of 14 bases. This CDR3 spans 15 amino acids. Germline-derived CDR1 and CDR2 are DFQATT and SNEGSKA (reference sequence). The CDR3 DNA sequence: TGCAGTGCTAGACAGGCCACTTGGGTTAACTATGGCTACACCTTC. This translates into CSARQATWVNYGYTF.

The sample holds a few counts of this clonotype. The chain carries TRBV7-9 and TRBJ1-2; TRBD1 matches at 7 bases. CDR3 size: 20 residues. Trimming at V came to 6 bases and at J to 4 bases, leaving 26 bases not matched to a gene. CDR1 is SEHNR, CDR2 FQNEAQ, per germline (reference sequence). CDR3 nucleotide sequence: TGTGCCAGCAGGGCTCTCGGGACAGCGATCCCCAGTATTAGCGTCTATGGCTACACCTTC. As protein: CASRALGTAIPSISVYGYTF.

The V gene is TRBV2, the J gene TRBJ1-4, with no clear D. CDR1 and CDR2 from the germline V gene are SNHLY and FYNNEI. V was cut by 0 bases and J by 10 bases, with 9 bases left in between. This CDR3 spans 13 amino acids. DNA of the CDR3: TGTGCCAGCAGTGAAGCGCTTGTGGGAAAACTGTTTTTT. Protein product: CASSEALVGKLFF. Full variable domain (rest looked up from reference TRBV2 and TRBJ1-4): EPEVTQTPSHQVTQMGQEVILRCVPISNHLYFYWYRQILGQKVEFLVSFYNNEISEKSEIFDDQFSVERPDGSNFTLKIRSTKLEDSAMYFCASSEALVGKLFFGSGTQLSVL.

This clonotype was seen many times. The chain is built from TRBV4-1 and TRBJ2-1; D is possibly TRBD2 (6 bases). CDR1 is MGHRA and CDR2 is YSYEKL in the germline V gene. V was pared by 4 bases and J by 8 bases, with 21 bases between. CDR3 length equals 16 residues. CDR3 in amino acids: CASSRGLVGGDDEQFF. Here the CDR3 DNA reads TGCGCCAGCAGCCGGGGATTGGTAGGAGGGGACGATGAGCAGTTCTTC.

This clonotype was observed a handful of times. The chain has TRBV9 and TRBJ2-3; tentatively, D is TRBD1 or TRBD2 (5 bases each). Germline CDR1 SGDLS, CDR2 YYNGEE. The CDR3 consists of 16 residues. Trimming shortened V by 1 base and J by 0 bases, and 12 bases separated the two germline ends. The CDR3 reads CASSVTGTVSTDTQYF. CDR3 nucleotide sequence: TGTGCCAGCAGCGTAACGGGGACGGTGAGCACAGATACGCAGTATTTT.

The J gene is TRBJ1-1, the V gene TRBV29-1; D ambiguous. Trimming shortened V by 0 bases and J by 0 bases, and 11 bases separated the two germline ends. The CDR3 totals 15 residues. Germline CDR1 reads SQVTM; CDR2 reads ANQGSEA. This CDR3 reads CSVEDVSGMNTEAFF. The CDR3 DNA reads as TGCAGCGTTGAAGATGTGAGCGGGATGAACACTGAAGCTTTCTTT.

The chain has TRBV4-1 and TRBJ2-2; 12 bases line up with TRBD1. The CDR3 runs to 18 residues. Germline V gives CDR1 MGHRA, CDR2 YSYEKL. The ends lost 3 bases at V and 5 bases at J; junction bases unmatched: 10. CDR3 DNA sequence: TGCGCCAGCAGCCAGATGGGAGGGACAGGGGGCGAAACCGGGGAGCTGTTTTTT. Amino acid sequence: CASSQMGGTGGETGELFF.

This clonotype was counted between two and nine times. The rearrangement uses TRBV6-2 or TRBV6-3 and TRBJ1-2, with D perhaps TRBD1 (6 bases). CDR1 and CDR2 from the germline V gene are MNHEY and SVGEGT. The CDR3 totals 14 residues. CDR3 bases: TGTCTTTCCGGGACACTGACTTCTAACTATGGCTACACCTTC. This gives the protein CLSGTLTSNYGYTF.

This clonotype has only a few counts. This chain connects TRBV4-2 to TRBJ2-3; 12 positions agree with TRBD2. CDR3 length: 18 amino acids. V was pared by 1 base and J by 1 base, with 6 bases of the junction left unmatched. CDR1 is LGHNA, CDR2 YNFKEQ, per germline. The CDR3 DNA sequence: TGTGCCAGCAGCCAAGGGTCTAGCGGGGGGGCGGGCACAGATACGCAGTATTTT. The encoded protein is CASSQGSSGGAGTDTQYF.

The table lists this clonotype with a count of one. The chain employs TRBV11-2 and TRBJ2-4; 12 bases map to TRBD2. With 4 bases clipped from V and 9 bases from J, the junction kept 7 bases outside the gene matches. Germline CDR1 is SGHAT and CDR2 is FQNNGV. This CDR3 comprises 15 residues. The CDR3 DNA reads as TGTGCCAGCAGCTCAGGACTAGCGGGGTCAGGCATTCAGTACTTC. Amino acid sequence: CASSSGLAGSGIQYF.

V is TRBV11-2 and J is TRBJ1-1; D not resolved. V was cut by 0 bases and J by 1 base, with 21 bases left in between. This CDR3 is 19 amino acids long. Germline lookup yields CDR1 SGHAT and CDR2 FQNNGV. The CDR3 loop is CASSLERSWGPDKNTEAFF. The CDR3 DNA follows: TGTGCCAGCAGCTTAGAAAGGTCGTGGGGTCCAGACAAGAACACTGAAGCTTTCTTT.

This chain connects TRBV5-1 to TRBJ2-3, with D unresolved. V was shortened by 4 bases and J by 2 bases, with 11 bases between the two germline ends. This CDR3 spans 14 amino acids. The V gene's germline CDR1 is SGHRS and CDR2 YFSETQ. CDR3 amino acids: CASSTDPYTDTQYF. The CDR3 DNA is TGCGCCAGCAGCACGGATCCTTACACAGATACGCAGTATTTT.

The chain uses TRBV7-6 and TRBJ2-1; 9 bases are shared with TRBD1. CDR3 length: 19 residues. The trim removed 3 bases at V and 8 bases at J, leaving 20 bases unmatched. Germline CDR1 SGHVS, CDR2 FNYEAQ. In nucleotides, the CDR3 is TGTGCCAGCAGCTTGGCGTTTAGGACCGGGACAGGGAAGCGGGATGAGCAGTTCTTC. Translating gives CASSLAFRTGTGKRDEQFF.

The V call is TRBV24-1, the J call TRBJ1-2; tentative D call: TRBD1 (6 bases). Germline V CDR1 and CDR2: KGHDR, SFDVKD. Trimming removed 8 bases at V and 7 bases at J, with 19 bases between. There are 14 residues in the CDR3. The CDR3 sequence: CATTNDRIRRGYTF. In DNA form, the CDR3 reads TGTGCCACCACCAACGACAGGATAAGACGTGGCTACACCTTC.

This clonotype was seen more than once but under ten times. The CDR3 nucleotides read TGCGCCAGCAGCCAAGATCGTAAGAGCATTACCGGGGAGCTGTTTTTT. Its translation is CASSQDRKSITGELFF. This chain joins TRBV4-3 and TRBJ2-2; D is uncertain. There are 16 residues in the CDR3. Germline V gene data show CDR1 as LGHNA and CDR2 as YSLEER. V lost 0 bases and J 5 bases, leaving 13 bases between the germline ends.

The chain couples TRBV24-1 to TRBJ2-2, with 10 bases fitting TRBD1. CDR3 length: 19 amino acids. The germline gives CDR1 KGHDR, CDR2 SFDVKD. V shed 4 bases, J shed 0 bases, and the junction held 10 bases outside the gene matches. Here the CDR3 reads CATSDPKPGTGANTGELFF. The DNA of the CDR3 is TGTGCCACCAGTGACCCTAAACCTGGGACAGGGGCGAACACCGGGGAGCTGTTTTTT.

This clonotype came up a few times. This chain joins TRBV5-1 and TRBJ2-5; 8 bases are shared with TRBD1. Germline CDR1 is SGHRS and CDR2 is YFSETQ. The J segment lost 6 bases and the V segment lost 4 bases, leaving 8 bases of the junction unmatched. This CDR3 is 14 amino acids long. The CDR3 region is CASSGGQGRKTQYF. CDR3 coding DNA: TGCGCCAGCAGCGGCGGACAGGGACGAAAGACCCAGTACTTC.

This clonotype was counted only a few times. The rearrangement uses TRBV20-1 and TRBJ1-1; the D is unclear. Germline-derived CDR1 and CDR2 are DFQATT and SNEGSKA (reference sequence). V lost 5 bases and J lost 5, with 15 bases in between. The CDR3 totals 13 residues. CDR3 in DNA: TGCAGTGCTCCTAGGGCTACAAAGACTGAAGCTTTCTTT. This encodes CSAPRATKTEAFF.